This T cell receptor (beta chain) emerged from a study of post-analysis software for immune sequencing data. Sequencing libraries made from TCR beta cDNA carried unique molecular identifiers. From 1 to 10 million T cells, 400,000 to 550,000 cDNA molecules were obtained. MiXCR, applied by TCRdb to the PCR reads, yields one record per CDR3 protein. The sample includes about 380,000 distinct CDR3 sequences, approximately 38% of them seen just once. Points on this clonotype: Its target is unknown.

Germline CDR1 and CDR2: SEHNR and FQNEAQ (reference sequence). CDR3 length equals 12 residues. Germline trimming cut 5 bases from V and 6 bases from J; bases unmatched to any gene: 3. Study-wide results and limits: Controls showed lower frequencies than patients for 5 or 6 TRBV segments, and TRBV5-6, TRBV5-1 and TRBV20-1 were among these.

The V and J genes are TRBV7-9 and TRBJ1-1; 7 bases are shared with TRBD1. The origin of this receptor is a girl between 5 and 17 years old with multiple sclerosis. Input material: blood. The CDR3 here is CASSHGTAEAFF. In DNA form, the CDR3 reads TGTGCCAGCAGCCACGGGACAGCTGAAGCTTTCTTT.